A selection of T cell receptor beta chains follows, all from one sample in a study of blood T cell repertoires in COVID-19. Sequencing used immunoSEQ multiplex PCR; TCRdb keeps in-frame clones, though not all of them. Here the sample spans roughly 100,000 clones, over 65% being singletons. Input material: peripheral blood. All receptors derive from a human donor in a cohort sampled during active COVID-19. Each CDR3 is given with its conserved first and last residue. D genes are given only for firm matches. Clone size, where shown, is once, few, many, or a class for clones that have expanded.

D gene: -
clone size: -
J gene: TRBJ2-6
V gene: TRBV19
CDR3 protein: CASTSVAGANVLTF
CDR3 DNA: TGTGCCAGCACGTCGGTTGCTGGGGCCAACGTCCTGACTTTC

D gene: -
clone size: many
J gene: TRBJ1-2
V gene: TRBV6-5
CDR3 protein: CASTERLEYNYGYTF
CDR3 DNA: TGTGCCAGCACCGAACGACTAGAGTATAACTATGGCTACACCTTC

D gene: -
clone size: -
J gene: TRBJ1-4
V gene: TRBV24-1
CDR3 protein: CATSDPAARDEKLFF
CDR3 DNA: TGTGCCACCAGTGACCCAGCGGCACGGGATGAAAAACTGTTTTTT

D gene: -
clone size: -
J gene: TRBJ1-2
V gene: TRBV27
CDR3 protein: CASSFGAGRTRGYTF
CDR3 DNA: TGTGCCAGCAGTTTCGGGGCGGGGAGGACGCGTGGCTACACCTTC

D gene: -
clone size: -
J gene: TRBJ1-4
V gene: TRBV15
CDR3 protein: CATSTGGIGEKLFF
CDR3 DNA: TGTGCCACCAGCACTGGGGGCATTGGGGAAAAACTGTTTTTT

D gene: TRBD1
clone size: once
J gene: TRBJ1-2
V gene: TRBV6-2/TRBV6-3
CDR3 protein: CASSKDRERGYGYTF
CDR3 DNA: TGTGCCAGCAGTAAGGACAGGGAGCGTGGCTATGGCTACACCTTC

D gene: TRBD2
clone size: -
J gene: TRBJ2-1
V gene: TRBV5-1
CDR3 protein: CASSLEAAGGNNEQFF
CDR3 DNA: TGCGCCAGCAGCTTGGAGGCAGCGGGGGGTAACAATGAGCAGTTCTTC

D gene: -
clone size: -
J gene: TRBJ1-1
V gene: TRBV3-1/TRBV3-2
CDR3 protein: CASSHARNTEAFF
CDR3 DNA: TGTGCCAGCAGCCATGCGAGGAACACTGAAGCTTTCTTT

D gene: -
clone size: -
J gene: TRBJ1-6
V gene: TRBV5-5
CDR3 protein: CASSRSIRGADSPLHF
CDR3 DNA: TGTGCCAGCAGCCGCTCCATTAGGGGCGCGGATTCACCCCTCCACTTT

D gene: -
clone size: -
J gene: TRBJ1-2
V gene: TRBV30
CDR3 protein: CATAGLNYGYTF
CDR3 DNA: TGTGCCACAGCAGGGCTAAACTATGGCTACACCTTC

D gene: TRBD1
clone size: -
J gene: TRBJ1-6
V gene: TRBV2
CDR3 protein: CASSKGASSYNSPLHF
CDR3 DNA: TGTGCCAGCAGTAAGGGGGCGAGCTCCTATAATTCACCCCTCCACTTT

D gene: TRBD1
clone size: -
J gene: TRBJ1-2
V gene: TRBV3-1/TRBV3-2
CDR3 protein: CASSQETGGNYGYTF
CDR3 DNA: TGTGCCAGCAGCCAAGAAACAGGGGGTAACTATGGCTACACCTTC

D gene: -
clone size: once
J gene: TRBJ1-1
V gene: TRBV15
CDR3 protein: CATSRGLAGAAEAFF
CDR3 DNA: TGTGCCACCAGCAGAGGACTCGCGGGGGCCGCTGAAGCTTTCTTT

D gene: -
clone size: -
J gene: TRBJ1-1
V gene: TRBV7-9
CDR3 protein: CASSSGSFTEAFF
CDR3 DNA: TGTGCCAGCAGTTCCGGGTCCTTCACTGAAGCTTTCTTT

D gene: -
clone size: once
J gene: TRBJ2-7
V gene: TRBV5-4
CDR3 protein: CASSSGSSYEQYF
CDR3 DNA: TGTGCCAGCAGCTCGGGGAGTTCCTACGAGCAGTACTTC

D gene: -
clone size: -
J gene: TRBJ1-2
V gene: TRBV9
CDR3 protein: CASSVRDWDFRYGYTF
CDR3 DNA: TGTGCCAGCAGCGTACGGGATTGGGATTTTAGGTATGGCTACACCTTC

D gene: -
clone size: -
J gene: TRBJ2-3
V gene: TRBV11-3
CDR3 protein: CASSLDLAEGTDTQYF
CDR3 DNA: TGTGCCAGCAGCTTAGATCTGGCGGAAGGCACAGATACGCAGTATTTT

D gene: TRBD2
clone size: once
J gene: TRBJ2-1
V gene: TRBV4-2
CDR3 protein: CASSRRLAGDYNEQFF
CDR3 DNA: TGTGCCAGCAGCCGACGACTAGCGGGGGATTACAATGAGCAGTTCTTC

D gene: -
clone size: -
J gene: TRBJ2-5
V gene: TRBV6-2/TRBV6-3
CDR3 protein: CASSYKWRGGKTQYF
CDR3 DNA: TGTGCCAGCAGTTACAAGTGGAGGGGGGGAAAGACCCAGTACTTC

D gene: -
clone size: few
J gene: TRBJ1-5
V gene: TRBV2
CDR3 protein: CASSGMGSGNQPQHF
CDR3 DNA: TGTGCCAGCAGTGGAATGGGCTCGGGCAATCAGCCCCAGCATTTT

D gene: TRBD1
clone size: -
J gene: TRBJ2-7
V gene: TRBV11-3
CDR3 protein: CASSLSGDSSYEQYF
CDR3 DNA: TGTGCCAGCAGCTTATCCGGGGACAGCTCCTACGAGCAGTACTTC

D gene: -
clone size: -
J gene: TRBJ1-2
V gene: TRBV7-2
CDR3 protein: CASSLDRRTVYGYTF
CDR3 DNA: TGTGCCAGCAGCTTAGATAGGAGGACAGTCTATGGCTACACCTTC